This T cell receptor (beta chain) was sequenced in a study of beta chain features in type 1 diabetes. Study results and caveats: Moderate yet significant TCRB CDR3 shortening was seen in Type 1 diabetes patients in all four CD4+ subsets.

CD4+ cells of the naive, central memory, regulatory and stem cell-like memory types were sorted via CD45RO/CCR7/CD25/CD127/CD95/CD27. Expressed TCRB transcripts were sequenced after all isolated RNA was converted to cDNA. Produced via immunoSEQ multiplex PCR; TCRdb's table is partial and in-frame only. The sample consists of hundreds of thousands of clones, roughly a sixth of them appearing once. This CDR3 contains 13 residues. Germline-derived CDR1 and CDR2 are LGHNA and YNFKEQ. Trimming took off 2 bases at V and 5 bases at J, with 9 bases between the two ends. Remarks on this clone: Its antigen remains unidentified.

Sequenced material: naive CD4+ T cells from blood. The chain joins TRBV4-2 to TRBJ2-5; no firm D call. This TCR was recovered from a young woman in good health. In DNA, the CDR3 is TGTGCCAGCAGCCAAACTCAGTATGAGACCCAGTACTTC. Its protein is CASSQTQYETQYF.